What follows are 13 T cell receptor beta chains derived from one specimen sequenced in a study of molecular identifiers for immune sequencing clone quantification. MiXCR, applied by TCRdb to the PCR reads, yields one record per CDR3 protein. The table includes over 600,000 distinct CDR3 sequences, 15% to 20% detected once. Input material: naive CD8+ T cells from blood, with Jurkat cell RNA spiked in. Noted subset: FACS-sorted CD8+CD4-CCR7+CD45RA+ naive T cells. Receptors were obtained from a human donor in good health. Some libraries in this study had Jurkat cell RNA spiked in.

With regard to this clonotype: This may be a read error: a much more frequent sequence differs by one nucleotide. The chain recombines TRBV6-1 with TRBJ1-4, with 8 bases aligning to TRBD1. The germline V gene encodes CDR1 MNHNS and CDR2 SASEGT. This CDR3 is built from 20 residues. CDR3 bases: TGTGCCAGCAGTGAAGCCGGGACAGGCGTCCCAAGAATCGCTAATGGAAAACTGTTTTTT. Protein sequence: CASSEAGTGVPRIANGKLFF.

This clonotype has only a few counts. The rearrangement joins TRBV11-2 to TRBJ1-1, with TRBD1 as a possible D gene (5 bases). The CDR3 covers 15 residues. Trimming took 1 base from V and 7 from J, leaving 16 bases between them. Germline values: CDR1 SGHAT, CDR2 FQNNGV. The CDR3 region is CASSLAGTPRGEAFF. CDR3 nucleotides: TGTGCCAGCAGCTTAGCGGGGACCCCTCGAGGTGAAGCTTTCTTT.

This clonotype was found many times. Written as DNA, the CDR3 is TGCGCCAGCAGCTCGTCCGAGCGGGGGGAGATCACAGATACGCAGTATTTT. This sequence encodes CASSSSERGEITDTQYF. This sequence joins TRBV5-1 and TRBJ2-3; 9 bases match TRBD2. The CDR3 totals 17 residues. V shed 3 bases and J 2 bases; nucleotides not matched to a gene: 10. The germline V gene encodes CDR1 SGHRS and CDR2 YFSETQ.

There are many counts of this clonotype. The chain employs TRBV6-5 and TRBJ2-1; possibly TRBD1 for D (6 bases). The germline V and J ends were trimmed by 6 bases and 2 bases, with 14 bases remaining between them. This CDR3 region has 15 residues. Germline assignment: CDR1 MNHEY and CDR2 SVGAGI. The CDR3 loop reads CASSPGTLPYNEQFF. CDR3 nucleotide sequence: TGTGCCAGCAGCCCGGGGACACTTCCCTACAATGAGCAGTTCTTC.

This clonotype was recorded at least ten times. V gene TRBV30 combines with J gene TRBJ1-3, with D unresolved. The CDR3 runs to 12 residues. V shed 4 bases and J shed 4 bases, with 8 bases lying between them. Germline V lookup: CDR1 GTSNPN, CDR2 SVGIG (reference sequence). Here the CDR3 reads CAWTEQGNTIYF. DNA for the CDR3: TGTGCCTGGACCGAACAGGGAAACACCATATATTTT.

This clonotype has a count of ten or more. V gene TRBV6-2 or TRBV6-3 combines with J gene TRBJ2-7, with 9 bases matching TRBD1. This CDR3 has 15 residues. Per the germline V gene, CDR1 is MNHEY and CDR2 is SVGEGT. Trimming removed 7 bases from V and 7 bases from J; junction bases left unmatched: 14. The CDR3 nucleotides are TGTGCCAGCACCCTCCCGGACAGGGGTTCAGGGGAGCAGTACTTC. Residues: CASTLPDRGSGEQYF.

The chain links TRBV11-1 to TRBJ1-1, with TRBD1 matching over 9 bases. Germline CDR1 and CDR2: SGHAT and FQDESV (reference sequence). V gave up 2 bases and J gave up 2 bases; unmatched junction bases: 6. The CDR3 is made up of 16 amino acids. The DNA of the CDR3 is TGTGCCAGCAGCTTACCCCCGGGACAGGGAAACACTGAAGCTTTCTTT. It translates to CASSLPPGQGNTEAFF.

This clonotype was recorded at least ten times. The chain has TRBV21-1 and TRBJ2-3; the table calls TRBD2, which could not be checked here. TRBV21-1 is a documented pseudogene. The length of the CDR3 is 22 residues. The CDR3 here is CASSKGNNLELRIAGITDTQYF. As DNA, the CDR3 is TGTGCCAGCAGCAAAGGGAACAACCTTGAGTTGAGGATAGCGGGGATCACAGATACGCAGTATTTT.

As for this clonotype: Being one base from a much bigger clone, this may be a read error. CDR3 sequence: CASSLEPTVSYEQYF. The DNA for the CDR3 is TGCGCCAGCAGCCTTGAGCCTACAGTGTCCTACGAGCAGTACTTC. The gene calls are TRBV5-1 and TRBJ2-7; no clear D gene. The V end lost 4 bases, the J end lost 1 base, and 15 bases lay between the germline ends. The CDR3 covers 15 residues. The germline V gene has CDR1 SGHRS and CDR2 YFSETQ.

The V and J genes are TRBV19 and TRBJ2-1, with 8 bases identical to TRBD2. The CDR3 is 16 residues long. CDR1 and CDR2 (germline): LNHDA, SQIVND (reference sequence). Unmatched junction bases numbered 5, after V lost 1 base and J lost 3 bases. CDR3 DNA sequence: TGTGCCAGTAGTATAGGAGAGCGGGGGTACTACAATGAGCAGTTCTTC. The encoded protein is CASSIGERGYYNEQFF. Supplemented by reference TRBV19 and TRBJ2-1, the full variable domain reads DGGITQSPKYLFRKEGQNVTLSCEQNLNHDAMYWYRQDPGQGLRLIYYSQIVNDFQKGDIAEGYSVSREKKESFPLTVTSAQKNPTAFYLCASSIGERGYYNEQFFGPGTRLTVL.

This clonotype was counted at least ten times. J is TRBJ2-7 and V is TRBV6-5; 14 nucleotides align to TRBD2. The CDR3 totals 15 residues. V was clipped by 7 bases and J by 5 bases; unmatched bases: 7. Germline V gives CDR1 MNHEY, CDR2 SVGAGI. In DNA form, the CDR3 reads TGTGCCAGCACCACGACTAGCGGGAGGGCCGACGAGCAGTACTTC. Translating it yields CASTTTSGRADEQYF.

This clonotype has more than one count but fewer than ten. This chain's CDR3 is CASSLSQFLETQYF. CDR3 bases: TGTGCCAGCAGCTTATCACAGTTTCTGGAGACCCAGTACTTC. The chain has TRBV7-8 and TRBJ2-5; D is unclear. Germline values: CDR1 SGHVS, CDR2 FQNEAQ. The CDR3 is 14 amino acids. Trimming removed 2 bases at V and 5 bases at J, with 12 bases between.

CDR3 coding DNA: TGTGCCTGGGGACTTTCCAAGGGCACTGAAGCTTTCTTT. Translating gives CAWGLSKGTEAFF. The chain carries TRBV30 and TRBJ1-1; D remains ambiguous. The CDR3 is made up of 13 amino acids. Germline assignment: CDR1 GTSNPN and CDR2 SVGIG (reference sequence). Trimming pared 5 bases from V and 4 bases from J, leaving 14 bases between. The full variable domain, with the rest looked up from reference TRBV30 and TRBJ1-1, is SQTIHQWPATLVQPVGSPLSLECTVEGTSNPNLYWYRQAAGRGLQLLFYSVGIGQISSEVPQNLSASRPQDRQFILSSKKLLLSDSGFYLCAWGLSKGTEAFFGQGTRLTVV.